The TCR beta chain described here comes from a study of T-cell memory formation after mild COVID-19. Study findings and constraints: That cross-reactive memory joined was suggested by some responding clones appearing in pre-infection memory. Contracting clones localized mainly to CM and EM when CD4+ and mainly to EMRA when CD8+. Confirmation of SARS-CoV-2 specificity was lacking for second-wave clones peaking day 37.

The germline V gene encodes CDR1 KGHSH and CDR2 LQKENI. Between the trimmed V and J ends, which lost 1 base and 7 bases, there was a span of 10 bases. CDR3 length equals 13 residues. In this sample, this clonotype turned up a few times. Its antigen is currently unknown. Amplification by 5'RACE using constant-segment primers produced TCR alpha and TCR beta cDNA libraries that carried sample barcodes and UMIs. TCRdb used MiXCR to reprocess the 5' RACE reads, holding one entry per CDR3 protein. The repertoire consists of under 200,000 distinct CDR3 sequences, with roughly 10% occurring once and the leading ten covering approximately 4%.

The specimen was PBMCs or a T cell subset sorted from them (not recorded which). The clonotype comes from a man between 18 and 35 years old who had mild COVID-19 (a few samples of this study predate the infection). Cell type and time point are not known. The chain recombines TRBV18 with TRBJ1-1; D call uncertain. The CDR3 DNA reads TGTGCCAGCTCACCACAGGGATCGGGTGAAGCTTTCTTT. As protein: CASSPQGSGEAFF.